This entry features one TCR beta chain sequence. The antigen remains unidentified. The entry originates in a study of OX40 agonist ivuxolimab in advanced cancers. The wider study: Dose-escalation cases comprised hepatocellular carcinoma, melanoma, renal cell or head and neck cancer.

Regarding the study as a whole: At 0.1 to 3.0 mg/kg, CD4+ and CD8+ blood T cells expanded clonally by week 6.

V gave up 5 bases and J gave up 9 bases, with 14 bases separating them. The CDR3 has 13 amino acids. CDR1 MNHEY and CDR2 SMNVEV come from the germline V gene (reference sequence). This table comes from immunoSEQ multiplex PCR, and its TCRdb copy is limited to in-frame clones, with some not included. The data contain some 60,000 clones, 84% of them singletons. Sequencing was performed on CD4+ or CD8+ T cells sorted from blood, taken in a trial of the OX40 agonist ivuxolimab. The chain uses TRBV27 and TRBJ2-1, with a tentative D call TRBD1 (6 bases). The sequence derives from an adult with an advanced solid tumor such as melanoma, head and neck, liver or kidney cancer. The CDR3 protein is CASSRGSIGEQFF. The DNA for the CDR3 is TGTGCCAGCAGTAGGGGGTCCATTGGTGAGCAGTTCTTC.